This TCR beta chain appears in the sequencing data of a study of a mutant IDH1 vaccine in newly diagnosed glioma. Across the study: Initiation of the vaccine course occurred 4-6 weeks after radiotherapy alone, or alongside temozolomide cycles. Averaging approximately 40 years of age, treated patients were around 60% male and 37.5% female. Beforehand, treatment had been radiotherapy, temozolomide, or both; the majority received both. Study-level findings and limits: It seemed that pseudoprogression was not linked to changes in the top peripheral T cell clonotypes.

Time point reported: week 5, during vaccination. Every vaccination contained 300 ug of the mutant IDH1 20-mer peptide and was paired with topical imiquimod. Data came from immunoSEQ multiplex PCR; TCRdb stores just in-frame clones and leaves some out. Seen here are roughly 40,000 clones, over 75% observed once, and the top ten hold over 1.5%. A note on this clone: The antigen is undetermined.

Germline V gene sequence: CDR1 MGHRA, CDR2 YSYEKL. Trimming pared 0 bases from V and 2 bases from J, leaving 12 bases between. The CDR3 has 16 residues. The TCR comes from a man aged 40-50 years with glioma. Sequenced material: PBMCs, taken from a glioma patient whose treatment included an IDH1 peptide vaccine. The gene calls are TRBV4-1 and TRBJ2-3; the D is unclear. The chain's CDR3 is CASSQDTGTFTDTQYF. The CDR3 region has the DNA TGCGCCAGCAGCCAAGATACTGGTACGTTCACAGATACGCAGTATTTT.